This TCR beta chain was found in a study of T cell responses to AZD1222 COVID-19 vaccine. Study results and limitations: Spike as a whole was targeted by vaccine-associated CD4 TCRs, dominant at 160-218 and 743-854. Recipients of AZD1222 seropositive at baseline numbered only 6 or 7. Nearly half of spike-specific TCRs reportedly target unmutated variant regions.

Germline assignment: CDR1 SEHNR and CDR2 FQNEAQ (reference sequence). The CDR3 contains 18 residues. V was shortened by 6 bases and J by 6 bases, with 30 bases between the two germline ends. A remark on this clone: Antigen specificity is unknown.

Only in-frame clones appear in the TCRdb table, and some are missing; sequencing was by immunoSEQ multiplex PCR. This sample has more than 100,000 clones, with around 90% found just once. The chain carries TRBV7-9 and TRBJ2-7, with D hard to call. Here the sequenced sample was peripheral blood, taken 28 days after the second AZD1222 dose. The clonotype comes from an adult who received the AZD1222 COVID-19 vaccine. The CDR3 reads CASRPPLWVRGPSAEQYF. As DNA, the CDR3 is TGTGCCAGCAGACCCCCCCTCTGGGTGCGAGGACCGAGCGCCGAGCAGTACTTC.